This T cell receptor (beta chain) was sequenced in a study of blood T cell repertoires in COVID-19. Study-level background: Donors in the United States, Italy and Spain gave samples during acute or convalescent COVID-19. PBMCs, B-cell-depleted T cells, or T cells were the source of the cDNA or gDNA that made up the material.

Authors' analysis steps: Amplification of reference gene primers provided the estimated nucleated cell counts. This table comes from immunoSEQ multiplex PCR, and its TCRdb copy is limited to in-frame clones, with some not included. Clonal size and the V and J genes are those of that table, whereas D and trimming came from the DNA. This sample carries 100,000 to 150,000 clones, approximately 80% of them seen once, and the ten largest clones take around 17%. V shed 4 bases and J 2 bases; nucleotides not matched to a gene: 14. The CDR3 length is 19 residues. Germline CDR1 is SGHNT and CDR2 is YYREEE (reference sequence).

The sample taken for sequencing was peripheral blood. This TCR came from a woman in her 50s with acute or convalescent COVID-19. The rearrangement joins TRBV5-4 to TRBJ2-2, with TRBD1 matching over 10 bases. This chain's CDR3 is CASSGDPGQGSRNTGELFF. The CDR3 region has the DNA TGTGCCAGCAGCGGGGACCCGGGACAGGGGTCGAGAAACACCGGGGAGCTGTTTTTT.